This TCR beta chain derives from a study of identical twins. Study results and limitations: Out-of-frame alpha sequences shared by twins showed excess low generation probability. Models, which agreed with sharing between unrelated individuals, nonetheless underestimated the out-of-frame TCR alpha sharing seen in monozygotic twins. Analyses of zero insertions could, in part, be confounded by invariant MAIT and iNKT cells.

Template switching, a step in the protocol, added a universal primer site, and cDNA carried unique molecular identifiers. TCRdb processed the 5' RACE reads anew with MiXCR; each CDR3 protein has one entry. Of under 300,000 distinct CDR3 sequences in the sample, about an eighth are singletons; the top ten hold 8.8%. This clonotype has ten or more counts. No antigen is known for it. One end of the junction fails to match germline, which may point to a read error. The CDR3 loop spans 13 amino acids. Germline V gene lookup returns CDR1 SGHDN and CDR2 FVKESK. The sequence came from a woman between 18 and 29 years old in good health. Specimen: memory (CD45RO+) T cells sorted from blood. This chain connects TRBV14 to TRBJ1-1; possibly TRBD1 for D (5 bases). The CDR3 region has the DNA TGTGCCAGCAGTCAAGGGGTTGGCACTGAAGCTTTCTTT. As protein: CASSQGVGTEAFF.